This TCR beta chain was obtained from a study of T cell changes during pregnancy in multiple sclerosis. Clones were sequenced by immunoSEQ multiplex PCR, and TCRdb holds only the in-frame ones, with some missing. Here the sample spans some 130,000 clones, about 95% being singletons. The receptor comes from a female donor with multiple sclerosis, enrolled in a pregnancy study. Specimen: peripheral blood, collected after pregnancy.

The CDR3 spells CASSPYGLAGIYEQYF. DNA for the CDR3: TGTGCCAGCAGTCCGTATGGACTAGCGGGGATCTACGAGCAGTACTTC. This sequence joins TRBV27 and TRBJ2-7, with 12 bases aligning to TRBD2. The J segment lost 3 bases and the V segment lost 5 bases, leaving 8 bases of the junction unmatched. The germline V gene has CDR1 MNHEY and CDR2 SMNVEV (reference sequence). This CDR3 is built from 16 residues.